Shown below are 30 T cell receptor beta chains from a single sample sequenced in a study of PD-L1 blockade in urothelial cancer. Measured with immunoSEQ multiplex PCR; TCRdb has only the in-frame clones, and not every one. The table has 35,000 to 45,000 clones, about four fifths seen once. Sample: PBMCs, taken around atezolizumab (anti-PD-L1) treatment. The receptors stem from a man aged 55-75 years with urothelial cancer.

The chain is built from TRBV10-3 and TRBJ1-2, with a weak D call TRBD1 (5 bases). V lost 7 bases, J lost 0 bases, and 15 bases lay in between. In germline, CDR1 is ENHRY, CDR2 SYGVKD. CDR3 length equals 15 residues. CDR3 sequence: CAITETGFTNYGYTF. In nucleotides, the CDR3 is TGTGCCATCACTGAAACAGGCTTTACTAACTATGGCTACACCTTC.

This chain uses TRBV7-9 with TRBJ2-7, with TRBD1 matching over 7 bases. Germline V lookup: CDR1 SEHNR, CDR2 FQNEAQ (reference sequence). V was clipped by 5 bases and J by 2 bases; unmatched bases: 12. The CDR3 is 16 amino acids. CDR3 nucleotide sequence: TGTGCCAGCAGCCCTACTTGGTTGACAGGGACCTACGAGCAGTACTTC. It encodes CASSPTWLTGTYEQYF.

The V and J genes are TRBV28 and TRBJ1-3, with a weak D call TRBD1 (5 bases). The CDR3 covers 17 residues. Germline CDR1 and CDR2: MDHEN and SYDVKM. V gave up 1 base and J gave up 3 bases, with 16 bases separating them. The CDR3, as DNA: TGTGCCAGCAGTTTATTAGTCCGGCAGGGTTATGGAAACACCATATATTTT. Residues: CASSLLVRQGYGNTIYF.

This clone was picked up one time. The chain combines TRBV7-2 with TRBJ1-2; TRBD1 is a possible D gene (5 bases). Germline V CDR1 and CDR2: SGHTA, FQGNSA. The CDR3 is made up of 13 amino acids. V was cut by 7 bases and J by 7 bases, with 16 bases left in between. The CDR3 sequence is CASNMGGFFGYTF. DNA for the CDR3: TGTGCCAGCAACATGGGGGGGTTTTTTGGCTACACCTTC.

The V call is TRBV7-6, the J call TRBJ2-3; D is ambiguous. V lost 5 bases and J 0 bases, leaving 12 bases between the germline ends. CDR3 length: 15 residues. The germline V gene has CDR1 SGHVS and CDR2 FNYEAQ. The CDR3 region is CASSARLLSTDTQYF. The CDR3 DNA is TGTGCCAGCAGCGCCCGACTCCTAAGCACAGATACGCAGTATTTT.

This chain joins TRBV19 and TRBJ2-2, with D uncertain. V lost 4 bases, J lost 6 bases, and 6 bases lay in between. The germline V gene encodes CDR1 LNHDA and CDR2 SQIVND (reference sequence). The CDR3 loop spans 12 amino acids. CDR3 DNA: TGTGCCAGTAGTAAACGGTCCGGGGAGCTGTTTTTT. Its protein product is CASSKRSGELFF.

The V and J genes are TRBV5-4 and TRBJ2-3; TRBD1 agrees at 8 bases. Germline values: CDR1 SGHNT, CDR2 YYREEE (reference sequence). V gave up 0 bases and J gave up 3 bases; unmatched junction bases: 3. There are 15 residues in the CDR3. The CDR3 sequence is CASSLGRTGTDTQYF. In nucleotides, the CDR3 is TGTGCCAGCAGCTTGGGGCGGACAGGGACAGATACGCAGTATTTT.

The CDR3 coding sequence is TGCAGTGCCTACAGGGAAGGAGGCTACACCTTC. Residues: CSAYREGGYTF. V usage is TRBV20-1 and J usage is TRBJ1-2, with D possibly being TRBD1 (6 bases). The CDR3 is 11 residues long. Germline V gene lookup returns CDR1 DFQATT and CDR2 SNEGSKA (reference sequence). The V end was cut by 6 bases, the J end by 8 bases, with 13 bases between.

This clone was seen just once. The chain joins TRBV28 to TRBJ1-4, with D maybe TRBD1 (6 bases). This CDR3 spans 14 amino acids. In germline, CDR1 is MDHEN, CDR2 SYDVKM. V gave up 6 bases and J gave up 8 bases, with 16 bases separating them. In nucleotides, the CDR3 is TGTGCCAGCAGCCCGGCGGACAGCCTCGAAAAACTGTTTTTT. This translates into CASSPADSLEKLFF.

V gene TRBV29-1 combines with J gene TRBJ2-7, with D maybe TRBD2 (6 bases). CDR1 is SQVTM and CDR2 is ANQGSEA in the germline V gene. The CDR3 extends over 13 amino acids. Trimming removed 5 bases from V and 2 bases from J, with 13 bases in between. CDR3 sequence: CSVTGTLTYEQYF. The CDR3 coding sequence is TGCAGCGTTACCGGGACTTTAACCTACGAGCAGTACTTC.

The chain is built from TRBV2 and TRBJ2-7; TRBD2 agrees at 11 bases. This CDR3 region has 18 residues. V shed 4 bases and J 3 bases; nucleotides not matched to a gene: 14. Germline V gene lookup returns CDR1 SNHLY and CDR2 FYNNEI. The CDR3, as DNA: TGTGCCAGCAGTGTTGGGCAGGGAGGACTAGCGGGTTACTACGAGCAGTACTTC. Translation gives CASSVGQGGLAGYYEQYF.

The chain links TRBV5-1 to TRBJ2-3; 9 nucleotides line up with TRBD2. Germline V gene lookup returns CDR1 SGHRS and CDR2 YFSETQ. This CDR3 has 15 amino acids. Unmatched junction bases numbered 9, after V lost 4 bases and J lost 6 bases. The CDR3 nucleotides are TGCGCCAGCAGCCTATGGGGCGGGGGGGTGGATACGCAGTATTTT. This sequence encodes CASSLWGGGVDTQYF. The full variable domain, in which reference TRBV5-1 and TRBJ2-3 provide the parts outside the CDR3, is KAGVTQTPRYLIKTRGQQVTLSCSPISGHRSVSWYQQTPGQGLQFLFEYFSETQRNKGNFPGRFSGRQFSNSRSEMNVSTLELGDSALYLCASSLWGGGVDTQYFGPGTRLTVL.

The chain combines TRBV5-1 with TRBJ1-2, with unresolved D. CDR1 is SGHRS and CDR2 is YFSETQ in the germline V gene. The CDR3 runs 11 residues. Trimming pared 5 bases from V and 5 bases from J, leaving 7 bases between. CDR3: CASSNIYGYTF. The CDR3, as DNA: TGCGCCAGCAGTAATATATATGGCTACACCTTC. The full variable domain, its missing parts supplied by reference TRBV5-1 and TRBJ1-2, is KAGVTQTPRYLIKTRGQQVTLSCSPISGHRSVSWYQQTPGQGLQFLFEYFSETQRNKGNFPGRFSGRQFSNSRSEMNVSTLELGDSALYLCASSNIYGYTFGSGTRLTVV.

The V gene is TRBV11-2, the J gene TRBJ1-2, with unresolved D. This CDR3 comprises 14 residues. From germline, CDR1 is SGHAT and CDR2 FQNNGV. V was clipped by 6 bases and J by 6 bases, with 17 bases between them. The CDR3: CASRKLAENHGYTF. CDR3 coding DNA: TGTGCCAGCAGGAAGTTGGCCGAAAACCATGGCTACACCTTC.

This chain connects TRBV28 to TRBJ2-7; D possibly corresponds to TRBD1 (7 bases). The CDR3 is made up of 12 amino acids. Per germline, CDR1 MDHEN and CDR2 SYDVKM. Deletions cut 4 bases from V and 10 bases from J, with 14 bases between. The CDR3 DNA sequence: TGTGCCAGCAGTTCCATCGGAGGGGGCCAGTACTTC. Translated, it gives CASSSIGGGQYF.

The chain links TRBV7-2 to TRBJ2-5, with TRBD2 matching 8 bases. Germline values: CDR1 SGHTA, CDR2 FQGNSA. The junction had 10 bases not matched to a gene; V was cut back by 4 bases and J by 3 bases. This CDR3 contains 16 residues. Here the CDR3 reads CASSSRTSPGKETQYF. The DNA for the CDR3 is TGTGCCAGCAGCTCAAGGACTAGCCCCGGGAAAGAGACCCAGTACTTC.

The chain recombines TRBV28 with TRBJ1-2, with 9 bases fitting TRBD1. The trim removed 2 bases at V and 8 bases at J, leaving 6 bases unmatched. The CDR3 is 14 amino acids. Germline V gene data show CDR1 as MDHEN and CDR2 as SYDVKM. The CDR3 sequence is CASSLGGQGFGYTF. CDR3 coding DNA: TGTGCCAGCAGTTTAGGGGGACAGGGCTTCGGCTACACCTTC.

The J gene is TRBJ1-5, the V gene TRBV10-1, with D possibly matching TRBD1 (5 bases). There are 16 residues in the CDR3. The V end lost 8 bases, the J end lost 1 base, and 18 bases lay between the germline ends. Germline CDR1 reads WNHNN; CDR2 reads SYGVQD (reference sequence). The CDR3 DNA reads as TGCGCCAGCTGTACGGGGGTGACATGCAGCAATCAGCCCCAGCATTTT. Translation gives CASCTGVTCSNQPQHF.

The rearrangement joins TRBV7-6 to TRBJ2-3; D perhaps matches TRBD2 (5 bases). The CDR3 contains 12 residues. CDR1 is SGHVS and CDR2 is FNYEAQ in the germline V gene. V lost 5 bases to trimming and J lost 6 bases, with 9 bases between them. For the CDR3, the DNA is TGTGCCAGCAGCACTAGGGCGGATACGCAGTATTTT. It yields the protein CASSTRADTQYF.

V usage is TRBV28 and J usage is TRBJ1-2; tentatively, D is TRBD1 (6 bases). Germline V gene sequence: CDR1 MDHEN, CDR2 SYDVKM. The germline V and J ends were trimmed by 7 bases and 5 bases, with 14 bases remaining between them. This CDR3 has 13 residues. This CDR3 reads CASTGRGGYGYTF. The CDR3 region has the DNA TGTGCCAGCACGGGCAGGGGAGGGTATGGCTACACCTTC.

This rearrangement joins TRBV5-1 to TRBJ2-7; 12 nucleotides align to TRBD2. From germline, CDR1 is SGHRS and CDR2 YFSETQ. This CDR3 spans 19 amino acids. The V segment lost 2 bases and the J segment 2 bases; nucleotides outside the gene matches: 14. The CDR3 sequence: CASSFTPTSGGVGTYEQYF. The CDR3 DNA reads as TGCGCCAGCAGCTTTACCCCGACTAGCGGGGGCGTAGGGACCTACGAGCAGTACTTC.

This sequence joins TRBV4-3 and TRBJ2-7, with 7 bases matching TRBD1. V lost 2 bases to trimming and J lost 0 bases; unmatched junction nucleotides: 1. The CDR3 spans 14 residues. Germline CDR1 LGHNA, CDR2 YSLEER. In nucleotides, the CDR3 is TGCGCCAGCAGCCAAAACAGGGGCTCCTACGAGCAGTACTTC. Residues: CASSQNRGSYEQYF.

V is TRBV7-9 and J is TRBJ2-7, with D tentatively TRBD2 (6 bases). The germline gives CDR1 SEHNR, CDR2 FQNEAQ (reference sequence). This CDR3 contains 14 residues. The ends were cut back, 3 bases at V and 6 bases at J, with 15 bases in the middle. The CDR3 bases are TGTGCCAGCAGCTTGGAGGGAGGCCGCCGCGAGCAGTACTTC. As protein: CASSLEGGRREQYF.

The chain carries TRBV28 and TRBJ1-5; weak D call: TRBD1 (5 bases). Between the trimmed V and J ends, which lost 6 bases and 3 bases, there was a span of 15 bases. This CDR3 is built from 15 residues. Germline V gene sequence: CDR1 MDHEN, CDR2 SYDVKM. The CDR3 DNA reads TGTGCCAGCAGACCTACCGCGGGGCCCAATCAGCCCCAGCATTTT. It is translated as CASRPTAGPNQPQHF.

This chain joins TRBV28 and TRBJ1-2, with TRBD1 identical over 8 bases. Looked up from germline, CDR1 is MDHEN and CDR2 is SYDVKM. The CDR3 runs 13 residues. Trimming at V came to 6 bases and at J to 4 bases, leaving 4 bases not matched to a gene. DNA for the CDR3: TGTGCCAGCAGAACCACAGGGGGCTATGGCTACACCTTC. Encoded protein: CASRTTGGYGYTF.

The rearrangement joins TRBV19 to TRBJ1-2; a weak D match, TRBD1 (6 bases). CDR1 and CDR2 from the germline V gene are LNHDA and SQIVND (reference sequence). The CDR3 length is 15 residues. V was shortened by 4 bases and J by 2 bases, with 14 bases between the two germline ends. CDR3 nucleotides: TGTGCCAGTAGTAGTACAGGGCTGGGGAACTATGGCTACACCTTC. This gives the protein CASSSTGLGNYGYTF.

The J gene is TRBJ2-7, the V gene TRBV11-2; possible D gene TRBD1, 6 bases. The length of the CDR3 is 14 residues. V lost 6 bases and J lost 1, with 13 bases in between. Germline CDR1 is SGHAT and CDR2 is FQNNGV. This CDR3 is CASRSRDTSYEQYF. For the CDR3, the DNA is TGTGCCAGCAGATCAAGGGACACTTCCTACGAGCAGTACTTC.

As DNA, the CDR3 is TGTGCCAGCTCACCGCAACGGGAATCGGTAGGAAACACCATATATTTT. It is translated as CASSPQRESVGNTIYF. The rearrangement uses TRBV18 and TRBJ1-3; D uncertain. The germline gives CDR1 KGHSH, CDR2 LQKENI. CDR3 size: 16 residues. Deletions cut 3 bases from V and 4 bases from J, with 16 bases between.

Here the CDR3 DNA reads TGTGCCAGCTCAGGGCAGCCTAATGAAAAACTGTTTTTT. Translated: CASSGQPNEKLFF. The chain employs TRBV28 and TRBJ1-4; D is possibly TRBD1 (5 bases). Trimming removed 8 bases from V and 3 bases from J, with 10 bases in between. There are 13 residues in the CDR3. In germline, CDR1 is MDHEN, CDR2 SYDVKM.

This clone showed up just a few times. V is TRBV30 and J is TRBJ2-7, with 9 bases lining up with TRBD1. There are 14 residues in the CDR3. Germline-derived CDR1 and CDR2 are GTSNPN and SVGIG (reference sequence). The V segment lost 1 base and the J segment 5 bases; nucleotides outside the gene matches: 6. The DNA of the CDR3 is TGTGCCTGGAGTGCGGGACAGGGTTACCACGAGCAGTACTTC. Translated, it gives CAWSAGQGYHEQYF. Full variable domain (missing parts from reference TRBV30 and TRBJ2-7): SQTIHQWPATLVQPVGSPLSLECTVEGTSNPNLYWYRQAAGRGLQLLFYSVGIGQISSEVPQNLSASRPQDRQFILSSKKLLLSDSGFYLCAWSAGQGYHEQYFGPGTRLTVT.